The 23 T cell receptor beta chains reported below all come from one sample, sequenced in a study of identifying expanded T cells in peripheral blood. The method was immunoSEQ multiplex PCR; TCRdb's version includes in-frame clones alone and lacks a portion of them. In the table there are 55,000 to 75,000 clones, more than 70% of which are singletons. The sequencing input was blood. The source is a person aged 18-70 years in good health.

The chain is built from TRBV28 and TRBJ2-5; D unclear. Trimming cost V 8 bases and J 2 bases, with 12 bases left between them. There are 13 residues in the CDR3. Germline CDR1 and CDR2: MDHEN and SYDVKM. Written as DNA, the CDR3 is TGTGCCAGCTGTCCAGACTTGCAAGAGACCCAGTACTTC. Amino acid sequence: CASCPDLQETQYF.

There are a few counts of this clone. The chain joins TRBV6-4 to TRBJ2-2; TRBD1 matches at 7 bases. Germline trimming cut 3 bases from V and 6 bases from J; bases unmatched to any gene: 4. The CDR3 covers 14 residues. The germline CDR1 and CDR2 sequences are MRHNA and SNTAGT. The CDR3: CASSEEGAAGELFF. The CDR3 DNA follows: TGTGCCAGCAGTGAAGAGGGGGCCGCCGGGGAGCTGTTTTTT.

This CDR3 reads CASSLGGGINEKLFF. In DNA, the CDR3 is TGTGCCAGCAGCTTAGGGGGAGGGATTAATGAAAAACTGTTTTTT. The rearrangement joins TRBV13 to TRBJ1-4; D gene ambiguous. CDR1 and CDR2 (germline): PRHDT, FYEKMQ (reference sequence). This CDR3 is 15 amino acids long. V gave up 0 bases and J gave up 4 bases, with 9 bases separating them.

This chain connects TRBV7-2 to TRBJ2-5; perhaps TRBD2 as D (6 bases). CDR1 is SGHTA, CDR2 FQGNSA, per germline. The CDR3 length is 17 residues. V was clipped by 2 bases and J by 1 base, with 17 bases between them. This CDR3 is CASSLRPPSASQETQYF. CDR3 nucleotides: TGTGCCAGCAGCTTACGCCCTCCTAGCGCCAGCCAAGAGACCCAGTACTTC.

This chain links TRBV28 with TRBJ2-1, with 12 bases that match TRBD2. From germline, CDR1 is MDHEN and CDR2 SYDVKM. Trimming cost V 6 bases and J 6 bases; bases outside gene matches: 3. The CDR3 is 14 amino acids. The CDR3 loop reads CASSPGLAGNEQFF. CDR3 nucleotide sequence: TGTGCCAGCAGCCCGGGACTAGCGGGCAATGAGCAGTTCTTC.

This clone showed up just a few times. The chain recombines TRBV7-9 with TRBJ1-4, with D maybe TRBD1 (5 bases). In germline, CDR1 is SEHNR, CDR2 FQNEAQ (reference sequence). The CDR3 is made up of 12 amino acids. The ends were cut back, 4 bases at V and 8 bases at J, with 8 bases in the middle. The CDR3 DNA sequence: TGTGCCAGCAGCTGGGGGACGGAAAAACTGTTTTTT. Amino acids: CASSWGTEKLFF.

CDR3 residues: CASSSGDSYYEQYF. DNA for the CDR3: TGTGCCAGCTCCTCCGGGGACTCCTACTACGAGCAGTACTTC. The chain couples TRBV9 to TRBJ2-7; possibly TRBD2 for D (6 bases). The CDR3 is 14 amino acids. With 7 bases removed from V and 3 bases from J, the gap between germline ends came to 17 bases. Per the germline V gene, CDR1 is SGDLS and CDR2 is YYNGEE.

Remarks on this clone: The junction does not match germline at one end; this may be a read error. V is TRBV28 and J is TRBJ1-4; no definite D call. Germline loops: CDR1 MDHEN, CDR2 SYDVKM. This CDR3 has 13 amino acids. The CDR3 DNA is TGTGCCAGCAGTTTAAGTTCCAATGGAAAACTGTTTTTT. It specifies CASSLSSNGKLFF.

The V gene is TRBV14, the J gene TRBJ1-2; 7 bases map to TRBD1. V shed 4 bases, J shed 7 bases, and the junction held 6 bases outside the gene matches. Germline values: CDR1 SGHDN, CDR2 FVKESK. CDR3 size: 13 residues. CDR3 coding DNA: TGTGCCAGCAGCCGAGACAGGGACTCTGGCTACACCTTC. Its protein product is CASSRDRDSGYTF.

The chain uses TRBV5-6 and TRBJ2-7; 11 nucleotides line up with TRBD2. Trimming removed 4 bases from V and 5 bases from J; junction bases left unmatched: 14. Germline V gene data show CDR1 as SGHDT and CDR2 as YYEEEE. The CDR3 is made up of 17 amino acids. Written as DNA, the CDR3 is TGTGCCAGCAGCCCCTGGCTAGAAACTAGCGGGAGTGACGAGCAGTACTTC. This gives the protein CASSPWLETSGSDEQYF.

The chain has TRBV5-5 and TRBJ2-1, with D unresolved. This CDR3 contains 15 residues. The V end was cut by 0 bases, the J end by 2 bases, with 9 bases between. CDR1 and CDR2 (germline): SGHKS, YYEKEE (reference sequence). CDR3 sequence: CASSLVTATYNEQFF. The CDR3 DNA reads as TGTGCCAGCAGCTTGGTAACAGCTACCTACAATGAGCAGTTCTTC.

This clone was detected once. The genes are TRBV13 and TRBJ2-7; perhaps TRBD2 as D (5 bases). The germline V gene has CDR1 PRHDT and CDR2 FYEKMQ (reference sequence). The CDR3 has 16 amino acids. Deletions cut 5 bases from V and 3 bases from J, with 20 bases between. In DNA form, the CDR3 reads TGTGCCAGCAGCCAAGTCCAAATGAGGGCGGACTACGAGCAGTACTTC. The encoded protein is CASSQVQMRADYEQYF.

The chain has TRBV21-1 and TRBJ2-1; TRBD2, the D gene given by the table, was not confirmed from the DNA. TRBV21-1 counts as a pseudogene. The CDR3 contains 20 residues. The CDR3 loop reads CASSKVPLLLAASSYNEQFF. The CDR3 nucleotides are TGTGCCAGCAGCAAAGTTCCCCTCCTACTAGCGGCCAGCTCCTACAATGAGCAGTTCTTC.

The chain employs TRBV7-2 and TRBJ2-5; 8 nucleotides match TRBD1. CDR3 length: 14 amino acids. Germline trimming cut 6 bases from V and 1 base from J; bases unmatched to any gene: 4. The germline gives CDR1 SGHTA, CDR2 FQGNSA. CDR3 DNA sequence: TGTGCCAGCAGTCTAGGACAGGGCCAAGAGACCCAGTACTTC. It specifies CASSLGQGQETQYF.

Note on this clone: One junction end does not reproduce the germline sequence, and a read error may be involved. This chain connects TRBV7-2 to TRBJ2-1; 16 bases are shared with TRBD2. This CDR3 is built from 17 residues. Germline loops: CDR1 SGHTA, CDR2 FQGNSA. The CDR3 DNA reads as TGTGCCAGCAGCCCTGGGACTAGCGGGAGGGCCTATAATGAGCAGTTCTTC. Its protein is CASSPGTSGRAYNEQFF.

The rearrangement links TRBV28 to TRBJ1-2; D call uncertain. V was shortened by 8 bases and J by 2 bases, with 9 bases between the two germline ends. The CDR3 sequence is 12 residues long. In germline, CDR1 is MDHEN, CDR2 SYDVKM. CDR3 sequence reads: CASAGENYGYTF. CDR3 DNA sequence: TGTGCCAGCGCCGGAGAGAACTATGGCTACACCTTC.

By sample fraction, this clone is medium-sized (0.01 to 0.1%). The rearrangement joins TRBV5-4 to TRBJ2-7; 8 bases map to TRBD1. In germline, CDR1 is SGHNT, CDR2 YYREEE (reference sequence). V shed 5 bases, J shed 2 bases, and the junction held 6 bases outside the gene matches. This CDR3 is built from 14 residues. CDR3 loop: CASSPDRVAYEQYF. DNA of the CDR3: TGTGCCAGCAGTCCGGACAGGGTGGCCTACGAGCAGTACTTC.

The V gene is TRBV15, the J gene TRBJ1-2; D call uncertain. Germline V gene sequence: CDR1 LNHNV, CDR2 YYDKDF (reference sequence). Deletions cut 1 base from V and 4 bases from J, with 4 bases between. CDR3 size: 12 residues. The CDR3 sequence: CATSRGSYGYTF. In DNA, the CDR3 is TGTGCCACCAGCAGAGGGTCCTATGGCTACACCTTC.

The chain links TRBV27 to TRBJ2-7; TRBD2 agrees at 12 bases. The CDR3 length is 15 residues. Germline V gives CDR1 MNHEY, CDR2 SMNVEV (reference sequence). V dropped 5 bases and J dropped 6; count of bases not matched to a gene: 8. The CDR3 bases are TGTGCCAGCAGTCCACTGACTAGCGGGAGCTCCGAGCAGTACTTC. Its protein is CASSPLTSGSSEQYF.

The table lists this clone with a few counts. The J gene is TRBJ1-5, the V gene TRBV19, with D tentatively TRBD1 (6 bases). Germline CDR1 reads LNHDA; CDR2 reads SQIVND (reference sequence). Trimming shortened V by 5 bases and J by 1 base, and 12 bases separated the two germline ends. This CDR3 spans 15 amino acids. The CDR3 is CASSLQGLSNQPQHF. In nucleotides, the CDR3 is TGTGCCAGTAGTTTACAGGGTTTAAGCAATCAGCCCCAGCATTTT.

The chain joins TRBV30 to TRBJ2-3, with 7 positions matching TRBD2. This CDR3 contains 13 residues. From germline, CDR1 is GTSNPN and CDR2 SVGIG (reference sequence). J gave up 4 bases and V 2 bases, and 3 bases lay outside the gene matches. The CDR3 is CAWSYGRSDTQYF. The CDR3 DNA reads as TGTGCCTGGAGTTACGGGAGGTCAGATACGCAGTATTTT.

This chain joins TRBV2 and TRBJ2-7; no clear D. The CDR3 extends over 12 amino acids. Germline CDR1 reads SNHLY; CDR2 reads FYNNEI. Trimming cost V 2 bases and J 5 bases, with 7 bases left between them. CDR3 region: CASSEPNHEQYF. DNA for the CDR3: TGTGCCAGCAGTGAACCGAACCACGAGCAGTACTTC.

This rearrangement joins TRBV13 to TRBJ2-3; no clear D. This CDR3 has 12 amino acids. Germline assignment: CDR1 PRHDT and CDR2 FYEKMQ (reference sequence). With 6 bases removed from V and 6 bases from J, the gap between germline ends came to 10 bases. The CDR3 is CASRSYGDTQYF. In DNA form, the CDR3 reads TGTGCCAGCAGGTCCTACGGGGATACGCAGTATTTT.